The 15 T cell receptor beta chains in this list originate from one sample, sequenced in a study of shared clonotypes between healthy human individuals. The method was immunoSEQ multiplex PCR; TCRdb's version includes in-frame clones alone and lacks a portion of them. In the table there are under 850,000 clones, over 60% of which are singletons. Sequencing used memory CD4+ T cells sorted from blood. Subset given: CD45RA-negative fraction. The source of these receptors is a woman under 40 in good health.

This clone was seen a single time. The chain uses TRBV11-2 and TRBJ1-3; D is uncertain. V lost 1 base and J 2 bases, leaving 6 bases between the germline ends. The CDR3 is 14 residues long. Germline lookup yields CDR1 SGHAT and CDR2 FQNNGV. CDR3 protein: CASSLADTGNTIYF. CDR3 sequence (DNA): TGTGCCAGCAGCTTAGCAGACACTGGAAACACCATATATTTT.

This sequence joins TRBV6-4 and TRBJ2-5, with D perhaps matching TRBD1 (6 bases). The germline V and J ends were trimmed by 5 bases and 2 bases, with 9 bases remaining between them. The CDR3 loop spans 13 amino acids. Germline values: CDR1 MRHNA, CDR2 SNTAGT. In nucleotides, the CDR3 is TGTGCCAGCAGTTCGACAGGTCAAGAGACCCAGTACTTC. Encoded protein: CASSSTGQETQYF.

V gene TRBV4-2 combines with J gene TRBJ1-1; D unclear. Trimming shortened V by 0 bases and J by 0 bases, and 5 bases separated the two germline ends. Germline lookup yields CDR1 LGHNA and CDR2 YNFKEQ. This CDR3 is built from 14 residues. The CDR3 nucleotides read TGTGCCAGCAGCCAAGATCTTCTGAACACTGAAGCTTTCTTT. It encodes CASSQDLLNTEAFF.

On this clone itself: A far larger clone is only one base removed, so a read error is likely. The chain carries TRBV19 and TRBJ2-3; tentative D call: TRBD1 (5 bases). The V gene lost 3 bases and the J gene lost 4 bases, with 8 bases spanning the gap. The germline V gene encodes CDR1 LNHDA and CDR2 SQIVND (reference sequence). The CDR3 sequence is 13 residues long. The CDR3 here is CASSIRRADTQYF. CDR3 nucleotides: TGTGCCAGTAGTATCCGCAGGGCAGATACGCAGTATTTT.

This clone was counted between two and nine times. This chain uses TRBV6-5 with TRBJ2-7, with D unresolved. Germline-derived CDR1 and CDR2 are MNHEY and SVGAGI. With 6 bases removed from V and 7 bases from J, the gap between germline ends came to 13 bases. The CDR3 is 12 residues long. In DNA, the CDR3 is TGTGCCAGCAGCCAAGCACTAAGGGAGCAGTACTTC. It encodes CASSQALREQYF.

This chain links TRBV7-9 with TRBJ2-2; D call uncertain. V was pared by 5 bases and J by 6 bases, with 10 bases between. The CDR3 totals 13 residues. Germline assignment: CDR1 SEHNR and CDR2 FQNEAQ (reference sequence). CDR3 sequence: CASSQVRAGELFF. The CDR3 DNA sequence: TGTGCCAGCAGCCAAGTAAGGGCCGGGGAGCTGTTTTTT.

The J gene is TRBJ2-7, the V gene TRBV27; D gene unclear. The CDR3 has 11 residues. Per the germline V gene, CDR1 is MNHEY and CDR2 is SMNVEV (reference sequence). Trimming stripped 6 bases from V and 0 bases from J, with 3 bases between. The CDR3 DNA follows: TGTGCCAGCAGGAGCTCCTACGAGCAGTACTTC. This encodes CASRSSYEQYF.

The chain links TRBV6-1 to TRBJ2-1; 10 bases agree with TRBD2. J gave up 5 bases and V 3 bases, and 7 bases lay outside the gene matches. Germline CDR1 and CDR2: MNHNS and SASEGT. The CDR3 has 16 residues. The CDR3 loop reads CASSDPGTSANNEQFF. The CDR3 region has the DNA TGTGCCAGCAGTGATCCCGGGACTAGCGCCAACAATGAGCAGTTCTTC.

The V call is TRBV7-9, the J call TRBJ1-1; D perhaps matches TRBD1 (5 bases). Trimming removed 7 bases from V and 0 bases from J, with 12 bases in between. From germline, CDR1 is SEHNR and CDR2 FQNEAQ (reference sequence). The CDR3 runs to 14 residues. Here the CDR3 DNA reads TGTGCCAGCACCGGTGGGACGGTGAACACTGAAGCTTTCTTT. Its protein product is CASTGGTVNTEAFF.

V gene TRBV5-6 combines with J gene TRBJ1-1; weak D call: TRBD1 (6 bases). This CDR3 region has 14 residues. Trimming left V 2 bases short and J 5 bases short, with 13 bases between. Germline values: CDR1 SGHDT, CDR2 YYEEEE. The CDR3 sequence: CASSFGRGNTEAFF. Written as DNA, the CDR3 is TGTGCCAGCAGCTTCGGCAGGGGTAATACTGAAGCTTTCTTT. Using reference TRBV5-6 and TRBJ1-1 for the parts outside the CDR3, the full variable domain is DAGVTQSPTHLIKTRGQQVTLRCSPKSGHDTVSWYQQALGQGPQFIFQYYEEEERQRGNFPDRFSGHQFPNYSSELNVNALLLGDSALYLCASSFGRGNTEAFFGQGTRLTVV.

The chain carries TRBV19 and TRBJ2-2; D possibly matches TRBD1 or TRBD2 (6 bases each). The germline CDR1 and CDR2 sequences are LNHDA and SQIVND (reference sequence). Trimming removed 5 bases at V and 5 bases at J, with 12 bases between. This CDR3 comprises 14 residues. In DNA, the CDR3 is TGTGCCAGTAGTCCGGGGGCGGCGACCGGGGAGCTGTTTTTT. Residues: CASSPGAATGELFF. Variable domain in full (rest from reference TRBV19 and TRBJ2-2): DGGITQSPKYLFRKEGQNVTLSCEQNLNHDAMYWYRQDPGQGLRLIYYSQIVNDFQKGDIAEGYSVSREKKESFPLTVTSAQKNPTAFYLCASSPGAATGELFFGEGSRLTVL.

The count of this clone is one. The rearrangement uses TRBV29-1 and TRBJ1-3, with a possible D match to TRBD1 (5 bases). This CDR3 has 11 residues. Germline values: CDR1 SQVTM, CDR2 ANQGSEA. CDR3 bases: TGCACCTTTACAAGGGGCAGGGAAATATATTTT. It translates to CTFTRGREIYF.

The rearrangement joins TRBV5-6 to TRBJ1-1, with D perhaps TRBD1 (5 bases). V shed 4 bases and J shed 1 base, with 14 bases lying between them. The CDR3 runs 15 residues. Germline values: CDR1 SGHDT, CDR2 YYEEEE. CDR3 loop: CASSGGPGRNTEAFF. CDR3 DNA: TGTGCCAGCAGCGGAGGACCGGGACGGAACACTGAAGCTTTCTTT.

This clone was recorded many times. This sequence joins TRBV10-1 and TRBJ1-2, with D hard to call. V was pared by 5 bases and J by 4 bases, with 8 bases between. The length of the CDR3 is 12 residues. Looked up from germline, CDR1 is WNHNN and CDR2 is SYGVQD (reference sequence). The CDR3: CASSSGSYGYTF. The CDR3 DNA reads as TGCGCCAGCAGTTCAGGATCCTATGGCTACACCTTC.

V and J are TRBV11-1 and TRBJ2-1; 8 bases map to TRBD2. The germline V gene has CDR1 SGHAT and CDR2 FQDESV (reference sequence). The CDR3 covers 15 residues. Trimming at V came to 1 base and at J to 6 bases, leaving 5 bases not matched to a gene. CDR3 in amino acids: CASSLGSGTSNEQFF. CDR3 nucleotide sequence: TGTGCCAGCAGCTTAGGTAGCGGGACGAGCAATGAGCAGTTCTTC.